This TCR beta chain comes out of a study of blood T cell repertoires in COVID-19. Germline V gives CDR1 LNHDA, CDR2 SQIVND (reference sequence). Trimming removed 7 bases at V and 5 bases at J, with 14 bases between. This CDR3 spans 13 amino acids. Measured with immunoSEQ multiplex PCR; TCRdb has only the in-frame clones, and not every one. The sample has approximately 75,000 clones; about 88% are singletons. Sequencing input: peripheral blood. This receptor was identified in a man older than 75 with COVID-19, enrolled during active disease. V gene TRBV19 combines with J gene TRBJ1-2; no clear D. The CDR3 DNA is TGTGCCAGTAAGGATGGTGGGAGATATGGCTACACCTTC. Encoded protein: CASKDGGRYGYTF.